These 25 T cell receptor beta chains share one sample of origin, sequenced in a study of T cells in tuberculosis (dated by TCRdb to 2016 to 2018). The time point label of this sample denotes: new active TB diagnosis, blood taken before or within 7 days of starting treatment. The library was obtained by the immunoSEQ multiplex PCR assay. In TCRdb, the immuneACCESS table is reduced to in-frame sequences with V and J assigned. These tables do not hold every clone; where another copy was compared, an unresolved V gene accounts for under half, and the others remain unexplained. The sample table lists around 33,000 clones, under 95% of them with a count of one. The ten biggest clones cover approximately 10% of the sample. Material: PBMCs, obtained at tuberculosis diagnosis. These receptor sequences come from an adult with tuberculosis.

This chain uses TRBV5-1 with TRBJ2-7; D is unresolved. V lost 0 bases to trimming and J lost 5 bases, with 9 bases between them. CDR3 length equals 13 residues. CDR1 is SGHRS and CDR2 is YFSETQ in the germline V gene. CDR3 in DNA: TGCGCCAGCAGCTTGGATCGAGTGGACGAGCAGTACTTC. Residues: CASSLDRVDEQYF.

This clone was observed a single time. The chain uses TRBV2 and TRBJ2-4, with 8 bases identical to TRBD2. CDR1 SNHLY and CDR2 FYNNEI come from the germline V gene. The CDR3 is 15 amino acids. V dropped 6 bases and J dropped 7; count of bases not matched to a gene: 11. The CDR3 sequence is CASSFLRTSQNIQYF. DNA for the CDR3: TGTGCCAGCAGCTTCCTAAGGACTAGCCAGAACATTCAGTACTTC. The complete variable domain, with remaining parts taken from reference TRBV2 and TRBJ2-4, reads EPEVTQTPSHQVTQMGQEVILRCVPISNHLYFYWYRQILGQKVEFLVSFYNNEISEKSEIFDDQFSVERPDGSNFTLKIRSTKLEDSAMYFCASSFLRTSQNIQYFGAGTRLSVL.

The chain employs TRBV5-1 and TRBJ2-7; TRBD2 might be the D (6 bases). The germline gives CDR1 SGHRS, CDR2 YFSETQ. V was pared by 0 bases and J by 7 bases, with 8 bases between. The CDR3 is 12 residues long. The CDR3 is CASSLAGGEQYF. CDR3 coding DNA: TGCGCCAGCAGCTTGGCCGGGGGTGAGCAGTACTTC.

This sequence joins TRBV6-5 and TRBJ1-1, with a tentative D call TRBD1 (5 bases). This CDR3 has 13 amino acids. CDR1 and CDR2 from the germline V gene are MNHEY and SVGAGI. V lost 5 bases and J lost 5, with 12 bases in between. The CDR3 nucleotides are TGTGCCAGCAGTCTCGGGGGAGGTACTGAAGCTTTCTTT. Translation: CASSLGGGTEAFF.

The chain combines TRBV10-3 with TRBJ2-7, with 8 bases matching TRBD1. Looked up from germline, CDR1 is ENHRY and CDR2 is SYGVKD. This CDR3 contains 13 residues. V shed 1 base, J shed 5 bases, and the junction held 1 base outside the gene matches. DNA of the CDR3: TGTGCCATCAGTGAGTTGGACAGGGACGAGCAGTACTTC. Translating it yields CAISELDRDEQYF.

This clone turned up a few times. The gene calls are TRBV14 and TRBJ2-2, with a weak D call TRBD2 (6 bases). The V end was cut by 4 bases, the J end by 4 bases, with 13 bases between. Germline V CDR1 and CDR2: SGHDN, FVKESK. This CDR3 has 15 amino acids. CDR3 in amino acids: CASSRQTRSTGELFF. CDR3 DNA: TGTGCCAGCAGCCGCCAGACTAGGAGCACCGGGGAGCTGTTTTTT.

CDR3 in DNA: TGCAGCGTTGAACGGGGGAACACTGAAGCTTTCTTT. Protein: CSVERGNTEAFF. This sequence joins TRBV29-1 and TRBJ1-1; unclear D gene. V shed 2 bases and J shed 1 base, with 5 bases lying between them. CDR1 and CDR2 from the germline V gene are SQVTM and ANQGSEA. This CDR3 region has 12 residues.

The CDR3 region has the DNA TGTGCCAGCAGCTCAGCAGGGGGATTGAACACTGAAGCTTTCTTT. It is translated as CASSSAGGLNTEAFF. The genes are TRBV5-4 and TRBJ1-1; TRBD1 agrees at 7 bases. Germline trimming cut 3 bases from V and 0 bases from J; bases unmatched to any gene: 5. Germline values: CDR1 SGHNT, CDR2 YYREEE (reference sequence). The CDR3 is 15 residues long. Full variable domain (remainder filled in from reference TRBV5-4 and TRBJ1-1): ETGVTQSPTHLIKTRGQQVTLRCSSQSGHNTVSWYQQALGQGPQFIFQYYREEENGRGNFPPRFSGLQFPNYSSELNVNALELDDSALYLCASSSAGGLNTEAFFGQGTRLTVV.

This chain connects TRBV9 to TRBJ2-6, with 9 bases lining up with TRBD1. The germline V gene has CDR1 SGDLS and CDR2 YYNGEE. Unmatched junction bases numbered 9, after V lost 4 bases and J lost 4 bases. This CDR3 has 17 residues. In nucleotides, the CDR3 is TGTGCCAGCAGCTTAACAGGGGGCCCCGTCGGGGCCAACGTCCTGACTTTC. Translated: CASSLTGGPVGANVLTF.

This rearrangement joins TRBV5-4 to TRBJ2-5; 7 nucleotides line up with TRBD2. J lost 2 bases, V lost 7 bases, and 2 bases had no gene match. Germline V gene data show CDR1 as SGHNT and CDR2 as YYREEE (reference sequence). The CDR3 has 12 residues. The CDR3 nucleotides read TGTGCCAGCGGGAGGGAACAAGAGACCCAGTACTTC. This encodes CASGREQETQYF.

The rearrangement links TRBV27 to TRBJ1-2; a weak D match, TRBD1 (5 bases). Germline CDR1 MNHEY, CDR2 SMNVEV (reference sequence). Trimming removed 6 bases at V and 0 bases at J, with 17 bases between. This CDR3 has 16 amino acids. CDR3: CASRGLGSIANYGYTF. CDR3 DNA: TGTGCCAGCAGGGGACTCGGGTCGATAGCTAACTATGGCTACACCTTC.

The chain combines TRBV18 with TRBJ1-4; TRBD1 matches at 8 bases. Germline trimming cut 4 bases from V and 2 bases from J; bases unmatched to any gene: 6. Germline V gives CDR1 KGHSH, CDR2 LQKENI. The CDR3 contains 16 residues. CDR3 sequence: CASSQRTGPTNEKLFF. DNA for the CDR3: TGTGCCAGCTCACAGCGGACAGGGCCCACTAATGAAAAACTGTTTTTT.

The CDR3 region has the DNA TGTGCCAGCAGCCCCGGGGGGAATGAGCAGTTCTTC. Its translation is CASSPGGNEQFF. J is TRBJ2-1 and V is TRBV6-5; 7 bases are shared with TRBD2. Trimming at V came to 6 bases and at J to 7 bases, leaving 3 bases not matched to a gene. The CDR3 has 12 amino acids. Germline loops: CDR1 MNHEY, CDR2 SVGAGI.

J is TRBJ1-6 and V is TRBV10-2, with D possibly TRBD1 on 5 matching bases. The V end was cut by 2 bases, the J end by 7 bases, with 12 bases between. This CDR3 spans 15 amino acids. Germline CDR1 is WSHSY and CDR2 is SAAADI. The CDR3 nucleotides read TGCGCCAGCAGTGAGGCCAGGGCGTTCAATTCACCCCTCCACTTT. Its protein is CASSEARAFNSPLHF.

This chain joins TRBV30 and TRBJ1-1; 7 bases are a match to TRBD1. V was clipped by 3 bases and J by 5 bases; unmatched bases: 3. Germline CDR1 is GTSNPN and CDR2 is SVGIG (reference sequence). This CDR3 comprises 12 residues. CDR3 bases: TGTGCCTGGAGCGCAGGGGGAACTGAAGCTTTCTTT. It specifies CAWSAGGTEAFF.

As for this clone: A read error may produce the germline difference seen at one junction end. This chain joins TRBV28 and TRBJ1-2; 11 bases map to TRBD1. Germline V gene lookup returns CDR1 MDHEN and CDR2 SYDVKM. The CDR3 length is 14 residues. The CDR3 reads CASVGQGAKYGYTF. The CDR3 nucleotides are TGTGCCAGTGTCGGACAGGGGGCTAAGTATGGCTACACCTTC.

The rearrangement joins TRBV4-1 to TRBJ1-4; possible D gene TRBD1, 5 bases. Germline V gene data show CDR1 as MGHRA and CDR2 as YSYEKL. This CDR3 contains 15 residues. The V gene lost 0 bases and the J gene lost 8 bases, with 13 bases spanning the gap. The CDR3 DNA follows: TGCGCCAGCAGCCAAGATCGCAGGGAGGGCGAAAAACTGTTTTTT. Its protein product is CASSQDRREGEKLFF.

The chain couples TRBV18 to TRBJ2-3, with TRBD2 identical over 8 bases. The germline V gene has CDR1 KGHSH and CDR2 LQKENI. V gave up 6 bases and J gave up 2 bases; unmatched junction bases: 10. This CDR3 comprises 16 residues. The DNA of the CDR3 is TGTGCCAGCTCCCGGACCGGCGGGGGGAACACAGATACGCAGTATTTT. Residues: CASSRTGGGNTDTQYF.

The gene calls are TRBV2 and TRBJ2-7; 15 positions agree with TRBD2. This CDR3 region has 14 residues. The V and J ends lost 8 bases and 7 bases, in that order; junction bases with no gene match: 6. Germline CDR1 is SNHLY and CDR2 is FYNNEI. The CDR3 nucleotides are TGTGCCAGCGGGACTAGCGGGGGGCGGCGTGAGCAGTACTTC. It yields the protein CASGTSGGRREQYF.

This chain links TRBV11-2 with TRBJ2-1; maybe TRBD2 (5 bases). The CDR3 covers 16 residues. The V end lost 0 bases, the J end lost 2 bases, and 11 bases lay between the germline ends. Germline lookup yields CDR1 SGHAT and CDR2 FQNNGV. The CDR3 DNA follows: TGTGCCAGCAGCTTAGATTTGCCGGGGACCTACAATGAGCAGTTCTTC. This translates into CASSLDLPGTYNEQFF.

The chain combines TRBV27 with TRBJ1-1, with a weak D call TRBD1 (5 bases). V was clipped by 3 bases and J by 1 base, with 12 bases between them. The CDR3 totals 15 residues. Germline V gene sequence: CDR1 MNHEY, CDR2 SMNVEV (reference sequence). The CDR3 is CASSLGGFGNTEAFF. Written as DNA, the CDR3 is TGTGCCAGCAGTTTGGGGGGATTTGGGAACACTGAAGCTTTCTTT.

The CDR3 spells CASSQGRLAGGRGEQYF. In DNA, the CDR3 is TGCGCCAGCAGCCAAGGCCGACTAGCGGGAGGGAGGGGCGAGCAGTACTTC. The rearrangement uses TRBV4-1 and TRBJ2-7; 14 positions match TRBD2. The V and J ends lost 1 base and 6 bases, in that order; junction bases with no gene match: 8. The CDR3 sequence is 17 residues long. Looked up from germline, CDR1 is MGHRA and CDR2 is YSYEKL.

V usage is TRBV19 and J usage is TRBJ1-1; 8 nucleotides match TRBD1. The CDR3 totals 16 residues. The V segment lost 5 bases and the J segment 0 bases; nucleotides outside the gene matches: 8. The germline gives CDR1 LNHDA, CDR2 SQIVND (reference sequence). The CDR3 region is CASSVTDRAMNTEAFF. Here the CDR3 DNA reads TGTGCCAGTAGTGTTACGGACAGGGCAATGAACACTGAAGCTTTCTTT.

The CDR3 protein is CASSLIGGDGYTF. The CDR3 DNA is TGTGCCAGCAGCTTGATAGGGGGAGATGGCTACACCTTC. This chain uses TRBV5-6 with TRBJ1-2, with D maybe TRBD1 (6 bases). V was pared by 1 base and J by 6 bases, with 10 bases between. CDR3 length equals 13 residues. The germline CDR1 and CDR2 sequences are SGHDT and YYEEEE.

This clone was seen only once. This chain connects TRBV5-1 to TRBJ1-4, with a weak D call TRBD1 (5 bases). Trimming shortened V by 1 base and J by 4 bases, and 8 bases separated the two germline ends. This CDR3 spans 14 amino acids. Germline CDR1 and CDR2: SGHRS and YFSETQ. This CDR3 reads CASSLSGYNEKLFF. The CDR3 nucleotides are TGCGCCAGCAGCTTGTCAGGGTATAATGAAAAACTGTTTTTT.